The sequence of this T cell receptor beta chain was determined in a study of T cells in Graves' hyperthyroidism and ophthalmopathy. RNA transcripts were the template for amplifying TCR beta CDR3 regions. Researchers ran a first-round RT-PCR on the TCR CDR3 using the HTBI primer set. TCRdb itself ran the multiplex PCR reads through MiXCR, one entry per CDR3 protein. The sample consists of 500,000 to 550,000 distinct CDR3 sequences, less than 25% of them appearing once. This clonotype showed up many times. The sample comprised blood. The sequence was obtained from a man aged 18 to 35 with Graves' hyperthyroidism.

CDR3 sequence reads: CSVDSPEGYEQYF. The CDR3 coding sequence is TGCAGCGTTGACAGCCCGGAGGGCTACGAGCAGTACTTC. The V gene is TRBV29-1, the J gene TRBJ2-7, with TRBD2 as a possible D gene (6 bases). V was trimmed by 3 bases and J by 3 bases, leaving 12 bases between them. The CDR3 runs to 13 residues. The V gene's germline CDR1 is SQVTM and CDR2 ANQGSEA.